This entry lists 3 T cell receptor beta chains sequenced from one sample in a study of T cell changes during pregnancy in multiple sclerosis. The method was immunoSEQ multiplex PCR; TCRdb's version includes in-frame clones alone and lacks a portion of them. Among about 35,000 clones, more than 85% were seen once, and the ten largest hold approximately 0.44%. Sequencing was performed on CD4+ T cells from peripheral blood mononuclear cells, taken in the third trimester of pregnancy. The receptors shown here come from a female donor in good health, enrolled as a control in a pregnancy study.

Here the CDR3 reads CASTRSGGPPETQYF. The CDR3 DNA reads as TGTGCCAGCACGAGAAGCGGGGGGCCCCCGGAGACCCAGTACTTC. V usage is TRBV13 and J usage is TRBJ2-5; TRBD2 agrees at 9 bases. The CDR3 is made up of 15 amino acids. The germline CDR1 and CDR2 sequences are PRHDT and FYEKMQ (reference sequence). The trim removed 7 bases at V and 5 bases at J, leaving 11 bases unmatched.

The V and J genes are TRBV5-8 and TRBJ1-6, with D hard to call. Germline V gene sequence: CDR1 SGHTS, CDR2 YDEGEE. The CDR3 runs to 14 residues. Trimming took 3 bases from V and 3 from J, leaving 7 bases between them. The CDR3, as DNA: TGTGCCAGCAGCTACAGTGACTATAATTCACCCCTCCACTTT. Its protein product is CASSYSDYNSPLHF.

This clone was picked up a small number of times. This rearrangement joins TRBV15 to TRBJ2-3; 11 positions agree with TRBD1. CDR3 length equals 17 residues. Germline CDR1 is LNHNV and CDR2 is YYDKDF (reference sequence). J was trimmed by 4 bases and V by 3 bases; bases with no gene match: 9. The CDR3, as DNA: TGTGCCACCAGCAGGTTGGGACAGGGGGAAGTCGCAGATACGCAGTATTTT. Translating it yields CATSRLGQGEVADTQYF.